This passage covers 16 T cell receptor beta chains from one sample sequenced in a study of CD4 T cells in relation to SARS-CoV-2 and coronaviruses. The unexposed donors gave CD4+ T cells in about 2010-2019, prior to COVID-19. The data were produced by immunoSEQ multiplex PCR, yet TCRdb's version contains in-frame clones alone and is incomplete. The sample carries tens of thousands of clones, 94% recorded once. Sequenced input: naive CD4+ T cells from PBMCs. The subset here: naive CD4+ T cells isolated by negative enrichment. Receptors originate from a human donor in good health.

The CDR3 protein is CASSEAPPARGPPATEAFF. The CDR3 DNA is TGTGCCAGCAGTGAAGCCCCCCCCGCCAGGGGGCCCCCGGCCACTGAAGCTTTCTTT. The rearrangement links TRBV2 to TRBJ1-1, with 8 bases lining up with TRBD1. J was trimmed by 4 bases and V by 0 bases; bases with no gene match: 16. This CDR3 is built from 19 residues. Germline values: CDR1 SNHLY, CDR2 FYNNEI.

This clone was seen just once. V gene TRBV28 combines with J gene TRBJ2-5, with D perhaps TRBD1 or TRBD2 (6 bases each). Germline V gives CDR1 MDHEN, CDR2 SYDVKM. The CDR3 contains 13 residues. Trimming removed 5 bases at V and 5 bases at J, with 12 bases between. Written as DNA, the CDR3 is TGTGCCAGCAGTGCCGGGGGCGGCGAGACCCAGTACTTC. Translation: CASSAGGGETQYF.

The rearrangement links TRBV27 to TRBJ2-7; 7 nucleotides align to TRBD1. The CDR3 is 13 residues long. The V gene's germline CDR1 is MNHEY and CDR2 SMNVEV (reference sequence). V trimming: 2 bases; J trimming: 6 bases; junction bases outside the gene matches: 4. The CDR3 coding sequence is TGTGCCAGCAGTTTACAGGGGGTCGGCGAGCAGTACTTC. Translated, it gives CASSLQGVGEQYF.

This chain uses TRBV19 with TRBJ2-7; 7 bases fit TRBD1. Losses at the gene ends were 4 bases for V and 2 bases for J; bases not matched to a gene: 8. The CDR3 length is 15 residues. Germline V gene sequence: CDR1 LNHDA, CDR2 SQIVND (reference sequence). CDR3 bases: TGTGCCAGTAGTACAAGCTACAGGGGTACCTACGAGCAGTACTTC. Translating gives CASSTSYRGTYEQYF. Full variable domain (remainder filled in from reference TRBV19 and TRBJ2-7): DGGITQSPKYLFRKEGQNVTLSCEQNLNHDAMYWYRQDPGQGLRLIYYSQIVNDFQKGDIAEGYSVSREKKESFPLTVTSAQKNPTAFYLCASSTSYRGTYEQYFGPGTRLTVT.

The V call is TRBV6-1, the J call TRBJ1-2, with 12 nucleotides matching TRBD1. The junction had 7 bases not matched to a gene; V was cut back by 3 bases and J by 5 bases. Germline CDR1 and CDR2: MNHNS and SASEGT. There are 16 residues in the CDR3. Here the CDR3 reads CASSDPGTGGGYGYTF. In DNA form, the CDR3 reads TGTGCCAGCAGTGACCCCGGGACAGGGGGCGGGTATGGCTACACCTTC.

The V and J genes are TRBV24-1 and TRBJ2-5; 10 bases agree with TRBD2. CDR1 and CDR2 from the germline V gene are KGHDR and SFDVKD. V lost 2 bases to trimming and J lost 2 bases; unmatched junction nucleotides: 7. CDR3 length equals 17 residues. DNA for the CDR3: TGTGCCACCAGTGATTCGTTAGCGGGAGGCCGTCAAGAGACCCAGTACTTC. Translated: CATSDSLAGGRQETQYF.

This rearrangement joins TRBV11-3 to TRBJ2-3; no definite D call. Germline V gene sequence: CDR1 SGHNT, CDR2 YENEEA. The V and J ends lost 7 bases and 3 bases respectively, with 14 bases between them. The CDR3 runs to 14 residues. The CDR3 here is CASTSGRPTDTQYF. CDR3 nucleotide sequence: TGTGCCAGCACCTCCGGCAGACCTACAGATACGCAGTATTTT.

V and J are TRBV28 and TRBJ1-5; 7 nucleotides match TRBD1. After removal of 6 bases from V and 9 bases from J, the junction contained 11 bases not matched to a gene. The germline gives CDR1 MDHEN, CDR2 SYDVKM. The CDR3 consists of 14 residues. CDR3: CASSSEGTVTPQHF. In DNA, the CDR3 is TGTGCCAGCAGCTCCGAAGGGACAGTCACGCCCCAGCATTTT.

CDR3 amino acids: CASSLAGTSGFQETQYF. CDR3 in DNA: TGTGCCAGCAGCTTAGCCGGGACTAGCGGCTTCCAAGAGACCCAGTACTTC. The chain is built from TRBV7-6 and TRBJ2-5; TRBD2 matches 11 bases. Germline V gene lookup returns CDR1 SGHVS and CDR2 FNYEAQ. The CDR3 has 17 residues. Trimming took 0 bases from V and 1 from J; bases not matched to a gene: 4.

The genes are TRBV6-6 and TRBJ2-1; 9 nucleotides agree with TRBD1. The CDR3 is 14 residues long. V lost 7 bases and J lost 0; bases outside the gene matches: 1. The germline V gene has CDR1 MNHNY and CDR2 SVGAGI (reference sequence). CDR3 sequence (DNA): TGTGCCAGCACGGGACAGGGCTCCTACAATGAGCAGTTCTTC. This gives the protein CASTGQGSYNEQFF.

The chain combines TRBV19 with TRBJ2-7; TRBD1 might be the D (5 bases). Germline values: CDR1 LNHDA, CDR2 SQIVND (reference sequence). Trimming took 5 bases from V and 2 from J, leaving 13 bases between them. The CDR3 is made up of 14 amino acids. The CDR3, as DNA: TGTGCCAGTAGTCCCTCAGGGCCCCCCTACGAGCAGTACTTC. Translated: CASSPSGPPYEQYF.

The CDR3 nucleotides are TGTGCCAGCAGTGCAAGGCGACTGGATAGCACAGATACGCAGTATTTT. The encoded protein is CASSARRLDSTDTQYF. The rearrangement uses TRBV2 and TRBJ2-3, with no clear D. The CDR3 runs to 16 residues. Trimming took 4 bases from V and 0 from J, leaving 14 bases between them. CDR1 SNHLY and CDR2 FYNNEI come from the germline V gene.

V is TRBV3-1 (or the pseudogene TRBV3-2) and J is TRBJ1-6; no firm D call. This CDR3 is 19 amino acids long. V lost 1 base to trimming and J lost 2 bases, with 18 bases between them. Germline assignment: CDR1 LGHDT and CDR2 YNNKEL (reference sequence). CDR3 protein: CASSQGSSGRSTYNSPLHF. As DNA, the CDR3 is TGTGCCAGCAGCCAAGGTTCTTCTGGGAGAAGCACCTATAATTCACCCCTCCACTTT.

As DNA, the CDR3 is TGTGCCAGCAGCTTAGCGGGAGGAAACACCGGGGAGCTGTTTTTT. This encodes CASSLAGGNTGELFF. This chain links TRBV7-7 with TRBJ2-2; TRBD2 is a possible D gene (6 bases). The CDR3 extends over 15 amino acids. The germline CDR1 and CDR2 sequences are SSHAT and FNYEAQ (reference sequence). Deletions cut 0 bases from V and 2 bases from J, with 7 bases between.

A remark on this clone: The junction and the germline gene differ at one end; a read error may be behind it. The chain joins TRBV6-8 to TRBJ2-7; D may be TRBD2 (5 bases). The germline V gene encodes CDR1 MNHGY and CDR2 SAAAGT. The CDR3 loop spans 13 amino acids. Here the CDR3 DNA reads TGTGCCAACAGTTACGTGGAGGACTACGAGCAGTACTTC. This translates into CANSYVEDYEQYF.

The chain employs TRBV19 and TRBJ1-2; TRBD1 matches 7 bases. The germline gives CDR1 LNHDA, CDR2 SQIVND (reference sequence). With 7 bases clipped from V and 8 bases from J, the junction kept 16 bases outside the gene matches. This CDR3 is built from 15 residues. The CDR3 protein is CASTAGDRGFRGYTF. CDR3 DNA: TGTGCCAGTACCGCCGGGGACAGAGGTTTCCGCGGCTACACCTTC.